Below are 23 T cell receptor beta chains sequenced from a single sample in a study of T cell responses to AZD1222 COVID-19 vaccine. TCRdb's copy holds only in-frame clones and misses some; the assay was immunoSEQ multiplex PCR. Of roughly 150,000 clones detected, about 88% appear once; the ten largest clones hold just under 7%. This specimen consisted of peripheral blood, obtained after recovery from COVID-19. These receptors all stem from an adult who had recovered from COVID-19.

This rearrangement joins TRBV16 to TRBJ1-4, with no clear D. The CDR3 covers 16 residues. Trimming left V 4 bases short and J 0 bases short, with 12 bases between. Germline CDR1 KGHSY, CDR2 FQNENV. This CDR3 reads CASSPQRSSTNEKLFF. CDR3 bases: TGTGCCAGCAGCCCTCAGAGATCCTCAACTAATGAAAAACTGTTTTTT.

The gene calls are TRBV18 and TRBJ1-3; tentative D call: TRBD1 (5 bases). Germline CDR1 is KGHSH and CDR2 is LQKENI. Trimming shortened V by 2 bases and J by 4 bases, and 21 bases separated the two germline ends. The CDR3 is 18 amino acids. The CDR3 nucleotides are TGTGCCAGCTCACCAACTCCCAGCGGTGCAGGGTCAGGAAACACCATATATTTT. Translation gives CASSPTPSGAGSGNTIYF.

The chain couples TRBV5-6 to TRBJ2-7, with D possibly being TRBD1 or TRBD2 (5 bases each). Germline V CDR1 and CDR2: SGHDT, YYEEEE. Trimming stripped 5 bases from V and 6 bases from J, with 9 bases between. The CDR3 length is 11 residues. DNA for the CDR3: TGTGCCAGCAGATGGGGGAGCGAGCAGTACTTC. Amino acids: CASRWGSEQYF.

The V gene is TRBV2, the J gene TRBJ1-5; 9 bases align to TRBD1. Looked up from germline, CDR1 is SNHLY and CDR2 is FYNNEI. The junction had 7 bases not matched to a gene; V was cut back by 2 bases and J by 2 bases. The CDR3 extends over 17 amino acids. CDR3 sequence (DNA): TGTGCCAGCAGTGAAACCGGGACAGGGATGGGCAATCAGCCCCAGCATTTT. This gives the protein CASSETGTGMGNQPQHF.

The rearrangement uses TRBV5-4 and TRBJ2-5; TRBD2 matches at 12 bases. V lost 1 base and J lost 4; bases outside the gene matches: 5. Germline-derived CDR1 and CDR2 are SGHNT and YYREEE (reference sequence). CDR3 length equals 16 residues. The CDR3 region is CASSLNLAGGRETQYF. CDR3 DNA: TGTGCCAGCAGCTTGAACCTAGCGGGAGGGCGAGAGACCCAGTACTTC.

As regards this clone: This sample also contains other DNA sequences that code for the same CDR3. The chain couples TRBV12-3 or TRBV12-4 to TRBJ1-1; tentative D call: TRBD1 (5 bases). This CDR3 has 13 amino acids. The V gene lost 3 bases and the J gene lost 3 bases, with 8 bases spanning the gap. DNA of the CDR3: TGTGCCAGCAGTTTCGGCAGGGACACTGAAGCTTTCTTT. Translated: CASSFGRDTEAFF.

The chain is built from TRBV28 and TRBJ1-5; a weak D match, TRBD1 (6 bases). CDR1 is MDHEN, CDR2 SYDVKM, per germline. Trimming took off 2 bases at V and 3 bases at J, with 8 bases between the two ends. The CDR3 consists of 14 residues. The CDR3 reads CASSLNRVNQPQHF. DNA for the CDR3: TGTGCCAGCAGTTTAAACAGGGTCAATCAGCCCCAGCATTTT.

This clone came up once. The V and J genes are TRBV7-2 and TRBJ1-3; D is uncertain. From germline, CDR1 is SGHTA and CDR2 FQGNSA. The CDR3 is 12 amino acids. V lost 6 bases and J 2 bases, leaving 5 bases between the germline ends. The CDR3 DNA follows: TGTGCCAGCAGACTCCCTGGAAACACCATATATTTT. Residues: CASRLPGNTIYF.

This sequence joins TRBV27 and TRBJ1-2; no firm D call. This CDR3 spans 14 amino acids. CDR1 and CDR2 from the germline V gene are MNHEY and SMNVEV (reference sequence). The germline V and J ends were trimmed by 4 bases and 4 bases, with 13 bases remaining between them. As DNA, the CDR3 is TGTGCCAGCAGTTCCAGGATATCGAGCTATGGCTACACCTTC. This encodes CASSSRISSYGYTF.

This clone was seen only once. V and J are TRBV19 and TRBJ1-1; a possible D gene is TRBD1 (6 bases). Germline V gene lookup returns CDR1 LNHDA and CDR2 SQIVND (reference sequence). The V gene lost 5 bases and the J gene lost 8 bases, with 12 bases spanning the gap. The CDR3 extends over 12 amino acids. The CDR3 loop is CASSARGWEAFF. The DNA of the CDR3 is TGTGCCAGTAGTGCCAGGGGTTGGGAAGCTTTCTTT.

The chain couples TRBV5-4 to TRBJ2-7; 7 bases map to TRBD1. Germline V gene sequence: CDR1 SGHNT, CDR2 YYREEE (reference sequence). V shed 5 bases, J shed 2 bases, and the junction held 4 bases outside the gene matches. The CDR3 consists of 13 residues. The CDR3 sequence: CASRRTGAYEQYF. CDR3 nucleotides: TGTGCCAGCAGACGCACAGGGGCCTACGAGCAGTACTTC.

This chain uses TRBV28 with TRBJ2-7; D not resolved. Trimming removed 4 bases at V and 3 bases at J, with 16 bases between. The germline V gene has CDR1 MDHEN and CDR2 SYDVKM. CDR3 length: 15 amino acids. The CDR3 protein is CASSSLSSKHYEQYF. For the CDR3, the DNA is TGTGCCAGCAGTTCTTTAAGTTCAAAGCACTACGAGCAGTACTTC.

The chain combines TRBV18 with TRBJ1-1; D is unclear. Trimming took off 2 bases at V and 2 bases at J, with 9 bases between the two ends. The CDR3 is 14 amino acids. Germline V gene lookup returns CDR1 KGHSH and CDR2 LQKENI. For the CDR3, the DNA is TGTGCCAGCTCACCAGGGGTCATTAACACTGAAGCTTTCTTT. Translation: CASSPGVINTEAFF.

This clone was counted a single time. The chain's CDR3 is CASTIMHQEGETEAFF. CDR3 DNA sequence: TGTGCCAGCACTATTATGCATCAGGAGGGGGAGACTGAAGCTTTCTTT. This rearrangement joins TRBV28 to TRBJ1-1; maybe TRBD1 (6 bases). The CDR3 consists of 16 residues. With 7 bases removed from V and 5 bases from J, the gap between germline ends came to 23 bases. Per the germline V gene, CDR1 is MDHEN and CDR2 is SYDVKM.

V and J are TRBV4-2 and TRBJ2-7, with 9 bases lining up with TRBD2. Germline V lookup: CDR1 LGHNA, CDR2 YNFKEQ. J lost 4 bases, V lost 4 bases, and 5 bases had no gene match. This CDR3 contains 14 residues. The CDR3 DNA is TGTGCCAGCAGCCCTAGCGGGGAGAAGTACGAGCAGTACTTC. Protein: CASSPSGEKYEQYF.

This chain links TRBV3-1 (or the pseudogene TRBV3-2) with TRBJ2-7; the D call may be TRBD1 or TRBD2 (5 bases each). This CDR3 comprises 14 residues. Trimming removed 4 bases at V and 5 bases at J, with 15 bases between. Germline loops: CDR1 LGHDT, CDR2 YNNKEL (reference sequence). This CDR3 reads CASSRAGTANEQYF. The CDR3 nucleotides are TGTGCCAGCAGCCGAGCCGGGACCGCAAACGAGCAGTACTTC.

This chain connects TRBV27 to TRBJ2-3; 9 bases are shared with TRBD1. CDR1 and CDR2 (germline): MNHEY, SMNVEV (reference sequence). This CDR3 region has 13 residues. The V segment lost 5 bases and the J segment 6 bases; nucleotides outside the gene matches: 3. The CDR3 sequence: CASSGTGWDTQYF. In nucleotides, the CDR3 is TGTGCCAGCAGTGGGACAGGGTGGGATACGCAGTATTTT.

The CDR3 loop reads CASSLTWDTFSYEQYF. The CDR3 DNA is TGCGCCAGCAGCCTGACCTGGGACACCTTCTCCTACGAGCAGTACTTC. The chain is built from TRBV4-1 and TRBJ2-7, with D perhaps TRBD1 (6 bases). V dropped 4 bases and J dropped 0 bases, with 16 bases sitting between them. This CDR3 is 16 amino acids long. Looked up from germline, CDR1 is MGHRA and CDR2 is YSYEKL.

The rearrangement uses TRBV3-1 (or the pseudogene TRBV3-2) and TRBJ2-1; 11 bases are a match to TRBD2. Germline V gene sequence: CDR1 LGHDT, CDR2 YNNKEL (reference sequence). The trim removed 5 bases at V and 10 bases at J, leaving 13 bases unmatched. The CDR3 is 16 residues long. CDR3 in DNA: TGTGCCAGCAGCTCCCGCCTTAGCGGGGGGGCGGAGGAGCAGTTCTTC. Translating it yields CASSSRLSGGAEEQFF.

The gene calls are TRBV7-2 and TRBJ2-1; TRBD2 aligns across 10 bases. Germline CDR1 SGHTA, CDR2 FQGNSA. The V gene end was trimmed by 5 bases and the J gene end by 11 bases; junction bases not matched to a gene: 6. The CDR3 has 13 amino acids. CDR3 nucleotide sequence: TGTGCCAGCAGCGTTGGACTAGCGGAGAAGCAGTTCTTC. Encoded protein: CASSVGLAEKQFF.

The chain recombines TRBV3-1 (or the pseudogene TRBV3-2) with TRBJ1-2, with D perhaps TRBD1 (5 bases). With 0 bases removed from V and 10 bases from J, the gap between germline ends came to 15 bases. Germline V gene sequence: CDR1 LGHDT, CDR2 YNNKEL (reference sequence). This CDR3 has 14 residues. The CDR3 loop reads CASSQEGTSRAYTF. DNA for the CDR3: TGTGCCAGCAGCCAAGAAGGGACCAGTCGGGCCTACACCTTC.

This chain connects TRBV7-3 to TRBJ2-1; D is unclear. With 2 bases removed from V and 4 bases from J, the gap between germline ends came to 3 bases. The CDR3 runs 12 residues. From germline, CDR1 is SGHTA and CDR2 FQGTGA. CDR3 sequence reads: CASSLGYNEQFF. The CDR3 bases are TGTGCCAGCAGCTTAGGTTACAATGAGCAGTTCTTC.

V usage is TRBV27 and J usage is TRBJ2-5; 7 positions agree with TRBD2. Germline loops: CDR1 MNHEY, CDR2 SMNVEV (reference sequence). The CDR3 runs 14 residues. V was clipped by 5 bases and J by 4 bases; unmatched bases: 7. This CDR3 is CASSTSDPVETQYF. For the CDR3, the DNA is TGTGCCAGCAGTACTAGCGATCCCGTAGAGACCCAGTACTTC.